Shown below are 17 T cell receptor beta chains from a single sample sequenced in a study of blood T cell repertoires in COVID-19 (dated by TCRdb to the early 2020s). The library came from the immunoSEQ multiplex PCR assay. TCRdb holds this immuneACCESS table with in-frame rearrangements only. Some clones are missing; in checked studies, unresolved V genes explain under half, and the rest has no known cause. Across this sample there are about 170,000 clones, with approximately 91% seen only once. The ten largest clones represent approximately 5% of the sample. Sequenced sample: peripheral blood. These receptors all stem from a man aged 18 to 35 with COVID-19, enrolled during active disease.

The chain couples TRBV18 to TRBJ1-5; TRBD1 matches at 9 bases. Per the germline V gene, CDR1 is KGHSH and CDR2 is LQKENI. V gave up 5 bases and J gave up 1 base; unmatched junction bases: 9. This CDR3 is built from 17 residues. The DNA of the CDR3 is TGTGCCAGCTCATCGACGTCCGGGACAGGGAGCAATCAGCCCCAGCATTTT. Its translation is CASSSTSGTGSNQPQHF.

This sequence joins TRBV6-5 and TRBJ1-1; perhaps TRBD1 as D (5 bases). Germline V lookup: CDR1 MNHEY, CDR2 SVGAGI. V lost 6 bases and J 6 bases, leaving 17 bases between the germline ends. This CDR3 has 14 residues. The CDR3 nucleotides read TGTGCCAGCAGGCGGCAGGGTCATTCCCCTGAAGCTTTCTTT. Its translation: CASRRQGHSPEAFF.

The chain uses TRBV4-1 and TRBJ2-7; tentatively, D is TRBD1 (6 bases). Between the trimmed V and J ends, which lost 0 bases and 0 bases, there was a span of 15 bases. The CDR3 is 17 residues long. Germline V gene lookup returns CDR1 MGHRA and CDR2 YSYEKL. The CDR3 DNA reads TGCGCCAGCAGCCAAGATGGGGGCGGGTCGAGCTCCTACGAGCAGTACTTC. Amino acid sequence: CASSQDGGGSSSYEQYF.

The V and J genes are TRBV4-3 and TRBJ2-1; tentatively, D is TRBD1 (6 bases). CDR1 and CDR2 (germline): LGHNA, YSLEER. The germline V and J ends were trimmed by 4 bases and 0 bases, with 19 bases remaining between them. The CDR3 is 18 amino acids. CDR3 DNA sequence: TGCGCCAGCAGCCGCTCCCTCCCGGGCAGGGGCTCCTACAATGAGCAGTTCTTC. Translated: CASSRSLPGRGSYNEQFF.

This clone is a singleton in its sample. This chain links TRBV7-9 with TRBJ2-7; D possibly corresponds to TRBD1 (6 bases). V was cut by 3 bases and J by 0 bases, with 9 bases left in between. The germline CDR1 and CDR2 sequences are SEHNR and FQNEAQ (reference sequence). The CDR3 spans 14 residues. CDR3 sequence (DNA): TGTGCCAGCAGCTTGGGACAACGCTCCTACGAGCAGTACTTC. This translates into CASSLGQRSYEQYF.

V usage is TRBV5-1 and J usage is TRBJ2-7; D uncertain. CDR1 is SGHRS and CDR2 is YFSETQ in the germline V gene. V was pared by 0 bases and J by 7 bases, with 8 bases between. CDR3 length: 12 amino acids. The CDR3 loop is CASSLVSGEQYF. As DNA, the CDR3 is TGCGCCAGCAGCTTGGTGTCCGGGGAGCAGTACTTC.

The chain uses TRBV19 and TRBJ2-7; D possibly corresponds to TRBD2 (5 bases). The germline CDR1 and CDR2 sequences are LNHDA and SQIVND (reference sequence). The V gene lost 3 bases and the J gene lost 1 base, with 13 bases spanning the gap. There are 15 residues in the CDR3. In nucleotides, the CDR3 is TGTGCCAGTAGTATCGACATCACTAGTTCCTACGAGCAGTACTTC. Translated: CASSIDITSSYEQYF.

The chain recombines TRBV5-6 with TRBJ1-2; 10 bases fit TRBD1. CDR3 length: 16 residues. V lost 4 bases, J lost 4 bases, and 10 bases stayed unmatched. The germline V gene encodes CDR1 SGHDT and CDR2 YYEEEE. CDR3 sequence reads: CASSPDPGQGIYGYTF. The CDR3 region has the DNA TGTGCCAGCAGCCCAGATCCGGGACAGGGGATCTATGGCTACACCTTC.

The chain links TRBV7-6 to TRBJ2-3, with 13 bases that match TRBD2. V shed 5 bases, J shed 3 bases, and the junction held 2 bases outside the gene matches. This CDR3 contains 15 residues. CDR1 is SGHVS and CDR2 is FNYEAQ in the germline V gene. The CDR3 region is CASSRTSGRTDTQYF. CDR3 nucleotide sequence: TGTGCCAGCAGCCGGACTAGCGGGAGAACAGATACGCAGTATTTT.

This chain uses TRBV7-9 with TRBJ1-3, with 8 bases matching TRBD1. V trimming: 6 bases; J trimming: 0 bases; junction bases outside the gene matches: 10. The CDR3 sequence is 17 residues long. Germline assignment: CDR1 SEHNR and CDR2 FQNEAQ (reference sequence). CDR3: CASSREDRESSGNTIYF. For the CDR3, the DNA is TGTGCCAGCAGTCGGGAGGACAGGGAGAGCTCTGGAAACACCATATATTTT. Combining the CDR3 with reference TRBV7-9 and TRBJ1-3 gives the whole variable domain DTGVSQNPRHKITKRGQNVTFRCDPISEHNRLYWYRQTLGQGPEFLTYFQNEAQLEKSRLLSDRFSAERPKGSFSTLEIQRTEQGDSAMYLCASSREDRESSGNTIYFGEGSWLTVV.

The rearrangement links TRBV27 to TRBJ2-1, with 7 positions matching TRBD1. Germline-derived CDR1 and CDR2 are MNHEY and SMNVEV (reference sequence). The length of the CDR3 is 17 residues. V shed 4 bases, J shed 5 bases, and the junction held 14 bases outside the gene matches. The CDR3 loop reads CASSSPPQGEQNNEQFF. CDR3 coding DNA: TGTGCCAGCAGTTCTCCCCCCCAGGGGGAGCAAAACAATGAGCAGTTCTTC.

V usage is TRBV6-6 and J usage is TRBJ2-7; 7 bases fit TRBD2. Germline V gives CDR1 MNHNY, CDR2 SVGAGI (reference sequence). The V segment lost 5 bases and the J segment 0 bases; nucleotides outside the gene matches: 1. The CDR3 is 13 amino acids. The CDR3 loop reads CASSGTTSYEQYF. CDR3 bases: TGTGCCAGCAGTGGGACTACCTCCTACGAGCAGTACTTC.

The J gene is TRBJ2-1, the V gene TRBV15, with D unclear. The CDR3 consists of 13 residues. Germline values: CDR1 LNHNV, CDR2 YYDKDF (reference sequence). The germline V and J ends were trimmed by 0 bases and 7 bases, with 7 bases remaining between them. Here the CDR3 DNA reads TGTGCCACCAGCAGAGATAGATGGAATGAGCAGTTCTTC. Translated: CATSRDRWNEQFF. The complete variable domain, with remaining parts taken from reference TRBV15 and TRBJ2-1, reads DAMVIQNPRYQVTQFGKPVTLSCSQTLNHNVMYWYQQKSSQAPKLLFHYYDKDFNNEADTPDNFQSRRPNTSFCFLDIRSPGLGDTAMYLCATSRDRWNEQFFGPGTRLTVL.

In DNA, the CDR3 is TGTGCCAGAAGCGGAGGGACAGGGAACACTGAAGCTTTCTTT. Its translation: CARSGGTGNTEAFF. The chain recombines TRBV5-3 with TRBJ1-1; 8 bases match TRBD1. TRBV5-3 is an open reading frame whose function is uncertain. Trimming took 4 bases from V and 1 from J; bases not matched to a gene: 3. The CDR3 extends over 14 amino acids.

CDR3 coding DNA: TGCAGCGCTTGGTCCGGGGTGTACTACGAGCAGTACTTC. Amino acids: CSAWSGVYYEQYF. The gene calls are TRBV29-1 and TRBJ2-7; D possibly corresponds to TRBD2 (5 bases). The CDR3 totals 13 residues. Germline values: CDR1 SQVTM, CDR2 ANQGSEA. V gave up 7 bases and J gave up 3 bases, with 16 bases separating them.

The chain couples TRBV28 to TRBJ2-1, with D possibly TRBD2 on 6 matching bases. The germline V and J ends were trimmed by 7 bases and 4 bases, with 14 bases remaining between them. This CDR3 contains 14 residues. Germline V lookup: CDR1 MDHEN, CDR2 SYDVKM. The CDR3: CASTRDILYNEQFF. Here the CDR3 DNA reads TGTGCCAGCACGCGGGATATACTTTACAATGAGCAGTTCTTC. The full variable domain, in which reference TRBV28 and TRBJ2-1 provide the parts outside the CDR3, is DVKVTQSSRYLVKRTGEKVFLECVQDMDHENMFWYRQDPGLGLRLIYFSYDVKMKEKGDIPEGYSVSREKKERFSLILESASTNQTSMYLCASTRDILYNEQFFGPGTRLTVL.

The CDR3 DNA reads as TGTGCCAGCAGTTGGCAGGGGTACACAGATACGCAGTATTTT. Protein product: CASSWQGYTDTQYF. J is TRBJ2-3 and V is TRBV27, with D perhaps TRBD1 (6 bases). The germline gives CDR1 MNHEY, CDR2 SMNVEV (reference sequence). V lost 4 bases and J 2 bases, leaving 10 bases between the germline ends. The CDR3 extends over 14 amino acids.